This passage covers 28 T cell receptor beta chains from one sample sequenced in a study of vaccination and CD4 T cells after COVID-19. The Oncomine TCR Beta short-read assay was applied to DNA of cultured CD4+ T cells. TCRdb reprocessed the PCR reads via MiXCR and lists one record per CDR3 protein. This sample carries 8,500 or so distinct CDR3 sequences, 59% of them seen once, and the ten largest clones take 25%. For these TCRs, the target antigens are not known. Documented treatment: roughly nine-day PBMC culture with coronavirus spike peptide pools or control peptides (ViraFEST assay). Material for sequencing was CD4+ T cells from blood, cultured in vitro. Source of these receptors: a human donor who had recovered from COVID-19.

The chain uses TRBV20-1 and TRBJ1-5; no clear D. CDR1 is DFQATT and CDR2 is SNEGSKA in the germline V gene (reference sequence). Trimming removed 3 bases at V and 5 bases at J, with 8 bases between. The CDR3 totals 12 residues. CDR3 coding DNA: TGCAGTGCTAGGAGAACTGATCAGCCCCAGCATTTT. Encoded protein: CSARRTDQPQHF.

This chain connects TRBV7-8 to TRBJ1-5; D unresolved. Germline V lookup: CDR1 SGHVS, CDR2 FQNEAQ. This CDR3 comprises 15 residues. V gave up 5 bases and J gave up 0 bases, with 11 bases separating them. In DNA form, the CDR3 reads TGTGCCAGCAGCCGGACCGGTTATAGCAATCAGCCCCAGCATTTT. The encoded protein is CASSRTGYSNQPQHF.

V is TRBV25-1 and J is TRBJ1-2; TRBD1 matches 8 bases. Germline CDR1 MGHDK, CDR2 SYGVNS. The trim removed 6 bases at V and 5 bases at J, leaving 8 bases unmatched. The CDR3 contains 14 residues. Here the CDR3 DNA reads TGTGCCAGCAGCCCAGGACAGGGAAGATATGGCTACACCTTC. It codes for CASSPGQGRYGYTF.

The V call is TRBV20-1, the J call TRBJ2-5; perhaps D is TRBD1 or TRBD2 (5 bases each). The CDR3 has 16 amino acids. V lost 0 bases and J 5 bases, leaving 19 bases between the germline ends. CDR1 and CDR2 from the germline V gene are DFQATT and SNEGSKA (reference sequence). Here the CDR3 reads CSARDRGEGYGETQYF. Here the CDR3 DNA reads TGCAGTGCTAGAGATAGGGGAGAGGGATATGGGGAGACCCAGTACTTC.

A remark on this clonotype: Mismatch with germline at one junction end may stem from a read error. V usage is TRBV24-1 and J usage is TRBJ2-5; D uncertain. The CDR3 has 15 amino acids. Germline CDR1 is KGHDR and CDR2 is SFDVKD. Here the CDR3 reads CATGDTRTTEWTQYF. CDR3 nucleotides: TGTGCCACCGGTGATACACGGACCACCGAGTGGACCCAGTACTTC.

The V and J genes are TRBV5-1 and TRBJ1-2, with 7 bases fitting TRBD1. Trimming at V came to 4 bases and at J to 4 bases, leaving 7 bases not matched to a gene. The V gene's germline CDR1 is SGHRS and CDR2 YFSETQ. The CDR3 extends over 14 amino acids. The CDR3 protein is CASSTPSGGYGYTF. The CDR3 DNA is TGCGCCAGCAGCACACCGTCAGGGGGCTATGGCTACACCTTC.

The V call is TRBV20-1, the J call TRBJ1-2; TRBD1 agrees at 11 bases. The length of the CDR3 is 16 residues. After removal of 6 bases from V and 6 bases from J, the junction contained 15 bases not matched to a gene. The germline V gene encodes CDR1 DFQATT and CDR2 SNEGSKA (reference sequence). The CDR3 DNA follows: TGCAGTGCCCCTCAATCGGGACAGGGGGGATCAAATGGCTACACCTTC. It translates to CSAPQSGQGGSNGYTF.

CDR3 DNA: TGTGCCAGCAGTGGGCGCTACGAGCAGTACTTC. This encodes CASSGRYEQYF. This chain joins TRBV27 and TRBJ2-7; no definite D call. CDR3 length equals 11 residues. The germline V gene encodes CDR1 MNHEY and CDR2 SMNVEV (reference sequence). Trimming cost V 5 bases and J 3 bases, with 5 bases left between them.

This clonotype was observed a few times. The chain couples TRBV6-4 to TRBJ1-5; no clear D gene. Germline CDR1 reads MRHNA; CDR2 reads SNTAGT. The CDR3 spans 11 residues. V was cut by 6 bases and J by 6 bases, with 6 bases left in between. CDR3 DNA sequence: TGTGCCAGCAGACTGGGTCAGCCCCAGCATTTT. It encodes CASRLGQPQHF.

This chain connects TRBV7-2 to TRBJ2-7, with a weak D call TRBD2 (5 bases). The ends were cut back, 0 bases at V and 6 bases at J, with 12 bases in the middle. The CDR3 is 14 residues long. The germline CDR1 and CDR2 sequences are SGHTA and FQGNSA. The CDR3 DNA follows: TGTGCCAGCAGCTTAGCGCAGAGGGCCCTCGAGCAGTACTTC. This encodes CASSLAQRALEQYF. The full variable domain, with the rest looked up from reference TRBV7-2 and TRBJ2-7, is GAGVSQSPSNKVTEKGKDVELRCDPISGHTALYWYRQSLGQGLEFLIYFQGNSAPDKSGLPSDRFSAERTGGSVSTLTIQRTQQEDSAVYLCASSLAQRALEQYFGPGTRLTVT.

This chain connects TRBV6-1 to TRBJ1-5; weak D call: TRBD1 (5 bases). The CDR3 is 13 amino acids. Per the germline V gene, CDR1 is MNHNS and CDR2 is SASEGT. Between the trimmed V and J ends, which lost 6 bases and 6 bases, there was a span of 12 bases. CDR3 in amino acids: CASRIARGQPQHF. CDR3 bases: TGTGCCAGCAGGATCGCTAGGGGTCAGCCCCAGCATTTT.

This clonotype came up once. CDR3 in DNA: TGTGCCAGCACCACAAGGGGTGGCCTGAGGTACGAGCAGTACTTC. Translating gives CASTTRGGLRYEQYF. This sequence joins TRBV6-1 and TRBJ2-7, with D perhaps matching TRBD1 (5 bases). The V gene's germline CDR1 is MNHNS and CDR2 SASEGT. This CDR3 region has 15 residues. V lost 7 bases and J lost 4, with 20 bases in between.

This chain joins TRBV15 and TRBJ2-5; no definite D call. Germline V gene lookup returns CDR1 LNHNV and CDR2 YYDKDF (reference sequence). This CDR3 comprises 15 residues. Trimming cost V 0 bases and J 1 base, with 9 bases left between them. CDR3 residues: CATSRDFSTQETQYF. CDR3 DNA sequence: TGTGCCACCAGCAGAGATTTTAGCACCCAAGAGACCCAGTACTTC.

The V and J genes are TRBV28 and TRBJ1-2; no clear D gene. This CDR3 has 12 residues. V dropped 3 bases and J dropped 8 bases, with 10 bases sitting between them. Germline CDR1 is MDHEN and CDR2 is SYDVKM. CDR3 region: CASSFGVGGYTF. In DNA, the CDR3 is TGTGCCAGCAGTTTTGGGGTTGGAGGCTACACCTTC.

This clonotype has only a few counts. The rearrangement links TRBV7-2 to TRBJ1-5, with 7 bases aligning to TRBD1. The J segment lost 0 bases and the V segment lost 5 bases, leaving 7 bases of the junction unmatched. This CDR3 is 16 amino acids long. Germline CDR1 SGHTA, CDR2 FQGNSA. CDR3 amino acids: CASSPRGTVSNQPQHF. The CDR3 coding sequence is TGTGCCAGCAGCCCAAGGGGGACAGTTAGCAATCAGCCCCAGCATTTT.

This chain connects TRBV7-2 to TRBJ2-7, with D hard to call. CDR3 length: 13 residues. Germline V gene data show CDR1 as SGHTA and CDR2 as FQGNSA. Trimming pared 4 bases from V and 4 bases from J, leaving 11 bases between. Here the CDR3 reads CASSSVPQYEQYF. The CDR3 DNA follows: TGTGCCAGCAGCTCGGTCCCTCAGTACGAGCAGTACTTC. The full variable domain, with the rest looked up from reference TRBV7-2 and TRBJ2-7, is GAGVSQSPSNKVTEKGKDVELRCDPISGHTALYWYRQSLGQGLEFLIYFQGNSAPDKSGLPSDRFSAERTGGSVSTLTIQRTQQEDSAVYLCASSSVPQYEQYFGPGTRLTVT.

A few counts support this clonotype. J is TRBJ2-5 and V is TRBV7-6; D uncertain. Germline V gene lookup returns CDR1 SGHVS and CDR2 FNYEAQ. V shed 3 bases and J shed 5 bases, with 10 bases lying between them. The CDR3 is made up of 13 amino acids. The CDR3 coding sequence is TGTGCCAGCAGCTTGTTCGGTCGGGAGACCCAGTACTTC. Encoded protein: CASSLFGRETQYF.

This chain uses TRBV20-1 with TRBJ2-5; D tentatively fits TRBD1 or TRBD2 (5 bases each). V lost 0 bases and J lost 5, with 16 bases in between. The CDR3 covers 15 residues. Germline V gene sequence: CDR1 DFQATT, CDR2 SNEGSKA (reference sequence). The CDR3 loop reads CSARDRTGWGETQYF. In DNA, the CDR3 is TGCAGTGCTAGAGATAGGACGGGTTGGGGGGAGACCCAGTACTTC.

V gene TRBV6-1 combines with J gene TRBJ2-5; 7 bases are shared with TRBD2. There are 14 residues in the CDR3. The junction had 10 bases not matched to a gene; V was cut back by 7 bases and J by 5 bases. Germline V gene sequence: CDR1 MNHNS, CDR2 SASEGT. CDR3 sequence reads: CASKREAPWETQYF. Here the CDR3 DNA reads TGTGCCAGCAAACGGGAGGCCCCGTGGGAGACCCAGTACTTC.

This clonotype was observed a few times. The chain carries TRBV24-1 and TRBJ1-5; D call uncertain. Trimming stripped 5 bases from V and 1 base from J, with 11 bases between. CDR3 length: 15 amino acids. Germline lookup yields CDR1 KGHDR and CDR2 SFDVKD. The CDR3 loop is CATSAASGSNQPQHF. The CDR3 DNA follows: TGTGCCACCAGTGCCGCTTCGGGAAGCAATCAGCCCCAGCATTTT.

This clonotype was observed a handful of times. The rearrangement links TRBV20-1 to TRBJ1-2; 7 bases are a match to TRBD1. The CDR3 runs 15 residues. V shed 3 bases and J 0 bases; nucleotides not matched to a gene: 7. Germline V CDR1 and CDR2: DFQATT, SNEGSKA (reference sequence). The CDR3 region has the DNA TGCAGTGCTAGGTCGGACAGGACTCCTAACTATGGCTACACCTTC. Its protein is CSARSDRTPNYGYTF.

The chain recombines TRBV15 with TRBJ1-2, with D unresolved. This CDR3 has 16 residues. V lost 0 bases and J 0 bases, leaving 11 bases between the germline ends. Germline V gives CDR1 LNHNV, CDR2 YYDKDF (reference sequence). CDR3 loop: CATSRDLNTANYGYTF. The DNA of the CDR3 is TGTGCCACCAGCAGAGATCTGAACACTGCTAACTATGGCTACACCTTC.

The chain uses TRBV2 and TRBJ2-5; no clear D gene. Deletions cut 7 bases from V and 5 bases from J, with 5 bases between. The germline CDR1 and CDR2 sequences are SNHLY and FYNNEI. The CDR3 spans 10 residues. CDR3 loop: CASTEETQYF. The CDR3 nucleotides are TGTGCCAGCACCGAGGAGACCCAGTACTTC.

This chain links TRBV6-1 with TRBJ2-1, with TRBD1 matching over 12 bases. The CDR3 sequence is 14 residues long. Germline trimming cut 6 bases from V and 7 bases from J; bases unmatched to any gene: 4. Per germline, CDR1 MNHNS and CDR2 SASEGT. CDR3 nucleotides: TGTGCCAGCAGGGGGGACAGGGGGCTGAATGAGCAGTTCTTC. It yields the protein CASRGDRGLNEQFF.

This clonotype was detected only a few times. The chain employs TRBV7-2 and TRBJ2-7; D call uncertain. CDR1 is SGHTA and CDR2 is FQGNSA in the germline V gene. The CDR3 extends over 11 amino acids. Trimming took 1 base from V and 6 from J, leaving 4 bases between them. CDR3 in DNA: TGTGCCAGCAGCTTAGGGACCGAGCAGTACTTC. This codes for CASSLGTEQYF.

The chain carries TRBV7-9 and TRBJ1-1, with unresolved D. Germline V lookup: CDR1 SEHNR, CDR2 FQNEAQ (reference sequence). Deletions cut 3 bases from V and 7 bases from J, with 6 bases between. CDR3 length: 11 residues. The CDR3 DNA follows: TGTGCCAGCAGCTTTTCTGGTGAAGCTTTCTTT. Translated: CASSFSGEAFF.

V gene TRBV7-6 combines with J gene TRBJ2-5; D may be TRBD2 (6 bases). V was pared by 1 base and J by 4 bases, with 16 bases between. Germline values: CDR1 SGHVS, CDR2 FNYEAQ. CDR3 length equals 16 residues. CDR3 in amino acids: CASSLVRLPGGETQYF. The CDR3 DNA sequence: TGTGCCAGCAGCTTAGTACGCCTTCCCGGGGGAGAGACCCAGTACTTC.

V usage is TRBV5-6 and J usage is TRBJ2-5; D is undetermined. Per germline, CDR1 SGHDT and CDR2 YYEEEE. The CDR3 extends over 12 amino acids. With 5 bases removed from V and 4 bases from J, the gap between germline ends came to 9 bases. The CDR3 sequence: CASSGPTETQYF. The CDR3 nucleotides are TGTGCCAGCAGTGGACCGACAGAGACCCAGTACTTC.